The present T cell receptor (beta chain) was sequenced within a study of blood T cells in healthy people across ages. Notes on the study in general: The fall in TCR beta diversity per million T cells was roughly linear with age. The long-lived group displayed more naive CD4+ cells, plus higher diversity, than the aged donors did.

Comment on this clonotype: Antigen specificity is unknown.

Together with a sample-barcoded 5' primer, a J-beta primer mix was included in a second PCR lasting 7 to 11 cycles. From the 5' RACE reads, TCRdb called clonotypes with MiXCR, one entry per CDR3 protein. The repertoire holds over 1,200,000 distinct CDR3 sequences, with 45% to 70% as singletons. Sequenced sample: blood. The sequence was collected from a man aged 18 to 29 in good health.

CDR3 bases: TGCAGCGTTGGACCAGCAAGTTCCTACAATGAGCAGTTCTTC. This encodes CSVGPASSYNEQFF. The genes are TRBV29-1 and TRBJ2-1; no definite D call. Germline CDR1 reads SQVTM; CDR2 reads ANQGSEA. The CDR3 is made up of 14 amino acids. Trimming cost V 4 bases and J 1 base, with 11 bases left between them.